Presented here are 26 T cell receptor beta chains from one specimen sequenced in a study of blood T cell repertoires in COVID-19. Generated by immunoSEQ multiplex PCR, the TCRdb table keeps only in-frame clones and is missing some. Of 300,000 or so clones listed, approximately 86% are singletons. Sequencing was performed on PBMCs or T cells enriched from blood (not recorded which). The receptors derive from a middle-aged woman with acute COVID-19.

This chain uses TRBV7-8 with TRBJ1-2; 7 nucleotides match TRBD1. The CDR3 is made up of 16 amino acids. With 1 base clipped from V and 3 bases from J, the junction kept 8 bases outside the gene matches. Germline V gene sequence: CDR1 SGHVS, CDR2 FQNEAQ. The CDR3 loop reads CASSLDTGQPYYGYTF. CDR3 DNA sequence: TGTGCCAGCAGCTTAGATACGGGACAGCCCTACTATGGCTACACCTTC.

The chain carries TRBV28 and TRBJ1-5; D remains ambiguous. This CDR3 has 15 amino acids. From germline, CDR1 is MDHEN and CDR2 SYDVKM. Trimming took 1 base from V and 2 from J, leaving 9 bases between them. The CDR3 loop reads CASSLFDIGNQPQHF. The CDR3 DNA is TGTGCCAGCAGTTTATTTGACATCGGCAATCAGCCCCAGCATTTT.

The rearrangement joins TRBV6-2 or TRBV6-3 to TRBJ1-3; a possible D gene is TRBD1 (5 bases). The CDR3 spans 16 residues. Looked up from germline, CDR1 is MNHEY and CDR2 is SVGEGT. Deletions cut 6 bases from V and 3 bases from J, with 18 bases between. DNA of the CDR3: TGTGCCAGCAGCCCATACCAGGACATCGATGGAAACACCATATATTTT. Translated: CASSPYQDIDGNTIYF.

The chain employs TRBV12-3 or TRBV12-4 and TRBJ1-2; TRBD1 agrees at 8 bases. Unmatched junction bases numbered 6, after V lost 5 bases and J lost 7 bases. The CDR3 has 13 residues. The chain's CDR3 is CASSPGQGRGYTF. The CDR3 DNA reads TGTGCCAGCAGTCCAGGACAGGGACGTGGCTACACCTTC.

The gene calls are TRBV4-1 and TRBJ2-1; maybe TRBD2 (5 bases). V shed 1 base and J shed 7 bases, with 14 bases lying between them. CDR3 length equals 15 residues. The germline CDR1 and CDR2 sequences are MGHRA and YSYEKL. The CDR3 nucleotides read TGCGCCAGCAGCCAAGGATACGGGGTTGGTAATGAGCAGTTCTTC. The encoded protein is CASSQGYGVGNEQFF.

V and J are TRBV4-2 and TRBJ1-5; a weak D match, TRBD1 (6 bases). Germline loops: CDR1 LGHNA, CDR2 YNFKEQ. This CDR3 contains 15 residues. Between the trimmed V and J ends, which lost 5 bases and 3 bases, there was a span of 14 bases. CDR3 coding DNA: TGTGCCAGCAGCAGGAACAGGGAACCCAATCAGCCCCAGCATTTT. Residues: CASSRNREPNQPQHF.

The chain uses TRBV27 and TRBJ1-6; possibly TRBD1 for D (5 bases). V was trimmed by 2 bases and J by 10 bases, leaving 15 bases between them. CDR1 and CDR2 (germline): MNHEY, SMNVEV (reference sequence). This CDR3 is 15 amino acids long. The CDR3 reads CASSLDPGMSSPLHF. The CDR3 region has the DNA TGTGCCAGCAGTTTAGATCCAGGGATGAGCTCACCCCTCCACTTT.

The rearrangement joins TRBV7-3 to TRBJ1-2, with D perhaps TRBD1 (6 bases). The CDR3 length is 13 residues. V was pared by 5 bases and J by 2 bases, with 9 bases between. CDR1 SGHTA and CDR2 FQGTGA come from the germline V gene. The CDR3 loop is CASSRDKNYGYTF. The CDR3 coding sequence is TGTGCCAGCAGCCGGGACAAGAACTATGGCTACACCTTC.

V is TRBV7-2 and J is TRBJ2-2; 7 bases fit TRBD2. The germline V gene encodes CDR1 SGHTA and CDR2 FQGNSA. The CDR3 extends over 14 amino acids. J gave up 6 bases and V 5 bases, and 6 bases lay outside the gene matches. In DNA form, the CDR3 reads TGTGCCAGCAGCCGTAGGGGAGGGGCCGGGGAGCTGTTTTTT. It is translated as CASSRRGGAGELFF.

The chain combines TRBV25-1 with TRBJ2-5; D possibly corresponds to TRBD1 (6 bases). The V end was cut by 8 bases, the J end by 4 bases, with 17 bases between. The germline V gene has CDR1 MGHDK and CDR2 SYGVNS. The CDR3 spans 14 residues. Written as DNA, the CDR3 is TGTGCCAGCCTGGACAGCATCACGGGAGAGACCCAGTACTTC. It translates to CASLDSITGETQYF.

The J gene is TRBJ1-4, the V gene TRBV3-1 (or the pseudogene TRBV3-2); D gene uncertain. Germline lookup yields CDR1 LGHDT and CDR2 YNNKEL (reference sequence). The CDR3 length is 15 residues. Trimming removed 0 bases at V and 10 bases at J, with 15 bases between. CDR3 protein: CASSQDGGNRGKLFF. CDR3 bases: TGTGCCAGCAGCCAAGATGGAGGGAATCGAGGAAAACTGTTTTTT.

The chain carries TRBV5-4 and TRBJ2-7, with D possibly matching TRBD2 (6 bases). Trimming pared 0 bases from V and 2 bases from J, leaving 18 bases between. CDR1 SGHNT and CDR2 YYREEE come from the germline V gene (reference sequence). CDR3 length equals 17 residues. CDR3 residues: CASSLGGASRGAYEQYF. The CDR3 DNA is TGTGCCAGCAGCTTGGGCGGGGCCTCGCGGGGAGCCTACGAGCAGTACTTC. Variable domain in full (rest from reference TRBV5-4 and TRBJ2-7): ETGVTQSPTHLIKTRGQQVTLRCSSQSGHNTVSWYQQALGQGPQFIFQYYREEENGRGNFPPRFSGLQFPNYSSELNVNALELDDSALYLCASSLGGASRGAYEQYFGPGTRLTVT.

The chain has TRBV5-4 and TRBJ2-7, with D possibly TRBD2 on 5 matching bases. Trimming took 0 bases from V and 1 from J, leaving 8 bases between them. The CDR3 extends over 14 amino acids. Per germline, CDR1 SGHNT and CDR2 YYREEE (reference sequence). The CDR3: CASSLGGWSYEQYF. The CDR3 region has the DNA TGTGCCAGCAGCTTGGGAGGGTGGTCCTACGAGCAGTACTTC. Full variable domain (rest looked up from reference TRBV5-4 and TRBJ2-7): ETGVTQSPTHLIKTRGQQVTLRCSSQSGHNTVSWYQQALGQGPQFIFQYYREEENGRGNFPPRFSGLQFPNYSSELNVNALELDDSALYLCASSLGGWSYEQYFGPGTRLTVT.

V is TRBV13 and J is TRBJ2-5; perhaps TRBD2 as D (6 bases). Germline V gene lookup returns CDR1 PRHDT and CDR2 FYEKMQ (reference sequence). V shed 1 base and J shed 2 bases, with 11 bases lying between them. This CDR3 has 15 residues. DNA of the CDR3: TGTGCCAGCAGCTTAGAATCTGGAGGGCAAGAGACCCAGTACTTC. Its translation is CASSLESGGQETQYF.

This chain links TRBV14 with TRBJ2-3; 12 bases agree with TRBD2. The CDR3 runs to 15 residues. Germline V gives CDR1 SGHDN, CDR2 FVKESK. The junction had 3 bases not matched to a gene; V was cut back by 4 bases and J by 4 bases. The CDR3: CASSLRTSGADTQYF. The CDR3 DNA reads as TGTGCCAGCAGCCTTCGGACTAGCGGGGCAGATACGCAGTATTTT.

This chain connects TRBV19 to TRBJ1-4, with 9 bases identical to TRBD1. The CDR3 totals 14 residues. J gave up 8 bases and V 6 bases, and 7 bases lay outside the gene matches. Germline V gene data show CDR1 as LNHDA and CDR2 as SQIVND (reference sequence). CDR3 residues: CASRRRDREEKLFF. The CDR3 nucleotides are TGTGCCAGTAGACGCCGGGACAGGGAGGAAAAACTGTTTTTT.

The J gene is TRBJ2-7, the V gene TRBV28; TRBD1 agrees at 10 bases. Unmatched junction bases numbered 11, after V lost 5 bases and J lost 1 base. Germline loops: CDR1 MDHEN, CDR2 SYDVKM. There are 17 residues in the CDR3. CDR3 sequence: CASSPGTGVYGSYEQYF. The CDR3 coding sequence is TGTGCCAGCAGTCCCGGGACAGGGGTATACGGATCCTACGAGCAGTACTTC.

This clone has more than one count but fewer than ten. This chain connects TRBV7-8 to TRBJ1-1; D unresolved. Germline CDR1 and CDR2: SGHVS and FQNEAQ. The V end lost 4 bases, the J end lost 7 bases, and 13 bases lay between the germline ends. CDR3 size: 13 residues. In nucleotides, the CDR3 is TGTGCCAGCAGCTCTAGGGAGGGCCTTGAAGCTTTCTTT. It yields the protein CASSSREGLEAFF.

This chain links TRBV28 with TRBJ1-6; TRBD1 matches 7 bases. V gave up 5 bases and J gave up 6 bases; unmatched junction bases: 7. Germline CDR1 is MDHEN and CDR2 is SYDVKM. The CDR3 has 15 residues. This CDR3 reads CASSPPTGSNSPLHF. The CDR3 DNA reads as TGTGCCAGCAGTCCCCCGACAGGGAGTAATTCACCCCTCCACTTT.

The chain recombines TRBV28 with TRBJ2-7; 9 bases align to TRBD2. Germline V gene sequence: CDR1 MDHEN, CDR2 SYDVKM. CDR3 length: 18 residues. V shed 2 bases, J shed 0 bases, and the junction held 11 bases outside the gene matches. This CDR3 is CASSLGGGRAESSYEQYF. The CDR3 DNA reads as TGTGCCAGCAGTTTAGGGGGCGGGAGGGCCGAAAGCTCCTACGAGCAGTACTTC.

The chain is built from TRBV6-5 and TRBJ1-5; a possible D gene is TRBD1 (5 bases). This CDR3 spans 14 amino acids. The V gene's germline CDR1 is MNHEY and CDR2 SVGAGI. Between the trimmed V and J ends, which lost 0 bases and 6 bases, there was a span of 9 bases. The CDR3 DNA sequence: TGTGCCAGCAGTTACTCCCAGGGCGGTCAGCCCCAGCATTTT. It encodes CASSYSQGGQPQHF.

The chain carries TRBV7-3 and TRBJ1-3, with D unresolved. Germline V gene lookup returns CDR1 SGHTA and CDR2 FQGTGA. The CDR3 runs to 12 residues. V lost 5 bases and J 4 bases, leaving 6 bases between the germline ends. The CDR3 is CASSLGGNTIYF. The CDR3 DNA sequence: TGTGCCAGCAGCCTCGGGGGAAACACCATATATTTT. The full variable domain, its missing parts supplied by reference TRBV7-3 and TRBJ1-3, is GAGVSQTPSNKVTEKGKYVELRCDPISGHTALYWYRQSLGQGPEFLIYFQGTGAADDSGLPNDRFFAVRPEGSVSTLKIQRTERGDSAVYLCASSLGGNTIYFGEGSWLTVV.

This clone was counted only a few times. Other DNA sequences within the sample encode an identical CDR3. The chain has TRBV5-1 and TRBJ2-3; 9 nucleotides align to TRBD1. The CDR3 extends over 16 amino acids. Trimming at V came to 4 bases and at J to 2 bases, leaving 8 bases not matched to a gene. The germline V gene has CDR1 SGHRS and CDR2 YFSETQ. The CDR3 reads CASSLGQGRPTDTQYF. The CDR3 coding sequence is TGCGCCAGCAGCCTGGGACAGGGTAGGCCCACAGATACGCAGTATTTT.

The chain recombines TRBV29-1 with TRBJ1-2; possible D gene TRBD1, 6 bases. This CDR3 has 14 residues. The ends were cut back, 7 bases at V and 5 bases at J, with 20 bases in the middle. The V gene's germline CDR1 is SQVTM and CDR2 ANQGSEA. The CDR3 sequence is CSAGQPNIGYGYTF. Here the CDR3 DNA reads TGCAGCGCCGGACAGCCAAATATAGGGTATGGCTACACCTTC.

V and J are TRBV4-2 and TRBJ1-4; 7 bases fit TRBD1. Germline CDR1 and CDR2: LGHNA and YNFKEQ. With 1 base clipped from V and 3 bases from J, the junction kept 5 bases outside the gene matches. The length of the CDR3 is 16 residues. For the CDR3, the DNA is TGTGCCAGCAGCCAAGTACAGGGGTTGGCTAATGAAAAACTGTTTTTT. This translates into CASSQVQGLANEKLFF.

The J gene is TRBJ1-1, the V gene TRBV18; TRBD1 is a possible D gene (6 bases). V lost 5 bases and J lost 3, with 10 bases in between. The CDR3 has 13 amino acids. The germline V gene encodes CDR1 KGHSH and CDR2 LQKENI. The CDR3 coding sequence is TGTGCCAGCTCAACTTACAGGGACACTGAAGCTTTCTTT. Its translation is CASSTYRDTEAFF. Combining the CDR3 with reference TRBV18 and TRBJ1-1 gives the whole variable domain NAGVMQNPRHLVRRRGQEARLRCSPMKGHSHVYWYRQLPEEGLKFMVYLQKENIIDESGMPKERFSAEFPKEGPSILRIQQVVRGDSAAYFCASSTYRDTEAFFGQGTRLTVV.